Below, 22 T cell receptor beta chains from the same sample are listed, as sequenced in a study of T cell repertoires in cytomegalovirus infection (dated 2019 in TCRdb). Instrument on record: Illumina HiSeq 1500. Using fastp at Q25 and MiXCR, TCRdb reprocessed the public reads and kept productive beta chains. Here each entry gathers all rows of one CDR3 protein and keeps the most common genes and DNA. Here the sample has approximately 550,000 distinct CDR3 sequences; approximately 17% occur a single time. The leading ten clones occupy under 30% of the sample. Sequenced material: CD8+ T cells from PBMCs. The source of these receptors is a human donor in good health (CMV status not recorded). Some clones in this sample may be carry-over from other donors' samples.

This clonotype has only a few counts. This chain links TRBV20-1 with TRBJ1-2; D gene uncertain. This CDR3 has 16 residues. CDR1 DFQATT and CDR2 SNEGSKA come from the germline V gene (reference sequence). Trimming left V 5 bases short and J 3 bases short, with 22 bases between. This CDR3 is CSAETVIRATDYGYTF. CDR3 in DNA: TGCAGTGCTGAGACCGTAATCCGGGCCACGGACTATGGCTACACCTTC.

The chain carries TRBV3-1 and TRBJ2-7, with 12 nucleotides matching TRBD2. The J segment lost 2 bases and the V segment lost 4 bases, leaving 6 bases of the junction unmatched. Germline CDR1 is LGHDT and CDR2 is YNNKEL (reference sequence). This CDR3 contains 16 residues. CDR3 bases: TGTGCCAGCAGCCCACCGCTAGCGGGAGGGCCCTACGAGCAGTACTTC. Its protein product is CASSPPLAGGPYEQYF.

This sequence joins TRBV6-6 and TRBJ2-3; possibly TRBD2 for D (5 bases). V lost 0 bases and J 5 bases, leaving 9 bases between the germline ends. The CDR3 is made up of 14 amino acids. From germline, CDR1 is MNHNY and CDR2 SVGAGI (reference sequence). CDR3 amino acids: CASSYSGRGDTQYF. The CDR3 DNA reads as TGTGCCAGCAGTTACTCGGGCCGGGGAGATACGCAGTATTTT.

This clonotype was detected only a few times. The J gene is TRBJ2-3, the V gene TRBV27, with TRBD1 as a possible D gene (5 bases). The CDR3 contains 15 residues. Trimming took off 5 bases at V and 2 bases at J, with 14 bases between the two ends. CDR1 is MNHEY and CDR2 is SMNVEV in the germline V gene (reference sequence). Here the CDR3 DNA reads TGTGCCAGCAGTGCCCTGACAGATTTCACAGATACGCAGTATTTT. This gives the protein CASSALTDFTDTQYF.

This rearrangement joins TRBV6-5 to TRBJ2-2, with D perhaps being TRBD1 or TRBD2 (5 bases each). CDR3 size: 14 residues. Germline assignment: CDR1 MNHEY and CDR2 SVGAGI. Trimming took 6 bases from V and 3 from J, leaving 11 bases between them. CDR3 residues: CASSLGTDTGELFF. CDR3 DNA: TGTGCCAGCAGCCTAGGGACCGACACCGGGGAGCTGTTTTTT.

J is TRBJ2-3 and V is TRBV9, with 7 positions matching TRBD1. The CDR3 consists of 18 residues. The germline gives CDR1 SGDLS, CDR2 YYNGEE. The V and J ends lost 0 bases and 0 bases, in that order; junction bases with no gene match: 10. The CDR3 spells CASSVGGTVLVSTDTQYF. The CDR3 nucleotides read TGTGCCAGCAGCGTAGGAGGGACAGTACTGGTGAGCACAGATACGCAGTATTTT.

This clonotype was counted between two and nine times. The V gene is TRBV9, the J gene TRBJ2-7, with D possibly matching TRBD1 (6 bases). Germline assignment: CDR1 SGDLS and CDR2 YYNGEE. CDR3 length: 14 residues. V lost 7 bases and J lost 4, with 18 bases in between. CDR3 amino acids: CASAGESNAYEQYF. In DNA, the CDR3 is TGTGCCAGCGCAGGGGAATCAAACGCGTACGAGCAGTACTTC. The whole variable domain, filled in from reference TRBV9 and TRBJ2-7, reads DSGVTQTPKHLITATGQRVTLRCSPRSGDLSVYWYQQSLDQGLQFLIQYYNGEERAKGNILERFSAQQFPDLHSELNLSSLELGDSALYFCASAGESNAYEQYFGPGTRLTVT.

This clonotype was seen only a few times. The chain carries TRBV29-1 and TRBJ2-1; TRBD1 might be the D (5 bases). Trimming took 1 base from V and 0 from J, leaving 7 bases between them. Per germline, CDR1 SQVTM and CDR2 ANQGSEA. CDR3 size: 14 residues. The CDR3 here is CSVEGRVSYNEQFF. CDR3 bases: TGCAGCGTTGAAGGCAGGGTCTCCTACAATGAGCAGTTCTTC.

This sequence joins TRBV5-4 and TRBJ1-1; 7 nucleotides match TRBD1. Germline V gives CDR1 SGHNT, CDR2 YYREEE (reference sequence). The CDR3 loop spans 18 amino acids. Trimming removed 4 bases from V and 2 bases from J; junction bases left unmatched: 17. CDR3: CASSPPWPGGNLNTEAFF. In DNA, the CDR3 is TGTGCCAGCAGCCCCCCTTGGCCAGGGGGAAACCTAAACACTGAAGCTTTCTTT.

The CDR3, as DNA: TGCAGTGCTAGTCTGCAGGGGAAGGGGGCCTATCCTAGCACAGATACGCAGTATTTT. Its translation is CSASLQGKGAYPSTDTQYF. The V and J genes are TRBV20-1 and TRBJ2-3; TRBD1 matches at 7 bases. J gave up 0 bases and V 3 bases, and 18 bases lay outside the gene matches. The CDR3 runs 19 residues. The germline V gene has CDR1 DFQATT and CDR2 SNEGSKA (reference sequence).

This clonotype appeared many times. V is TRBV28 and J is TRBJ1-1; weak D call: TRBD1 (6 bases). Trimming shortened V by 5 bases and J by 1 base, and 11 bases separated the two germline ends. Germline V CDR1 and CDR2: MDHEN, SYDVKM. This CDR3 has 14 amino acids. CDR3 nucleotide sequence: TGTGCCAGCAGTATTGACAGGCCGAACACTGAAGCTTTCTTT. This sequence encodes CASSIDRPNTEAFF.

This clonotype has a count of ten or more. This chain connects TRBV7-9 to TRBJ1-1; D may be TRBD1 (6 bases). The CDR3 covers 12 residues. Looked up from germline, CDR1 is SEHNR and CDR2 is FQNEAQ (reference sequence). Trimming pared 5 bases from V and 7 bases from J, leaving 11 bases between. In DNA, the CDR3 is TGTGCCAGCAGCCCGGGGACAATTGAAGCTTTCTTT. The encoded protein is CASSPGTIEAFF.

This sequence joins TRBV20-1 and TRBJ1-1; possibly TRBD1 for D (5 bases). The germline V gene encodes CDR1 DFQATT and CDR2 SNEGSKA (reference sequence). Trimming stripped 6 bases from V and 0 bases from J, with 11 bases between. The CDR3 has 13 residues. The DNA of the CDR3 is TGCAGTGCCAAGGGACTTATGAACACTGAAGCTTTCTTT. Amino acid sequence: CSAKGLMNTEAFF.

The rearrangement joins TRBV6-1 to TRBJ2-1; 8 bases match TRBD2. Germline V gene lookup returns CDR1 MNHNS and CDR2 SASEGT. The length of the CDR3 is 16 residues. Germline trimming cut 5 bases from V and 3 bases from J; bases unmatched to any gene: 9. CDR3 DNA sequence: TGTGCCAGCAGTCCCGGGGGGGGCAGGAACTACAATGAGCAGTTCTTC. Protein product: CASSPGGGRNYNEQFF.

This chain links TRBV19 with TRBJ2-5; a weak D match, TRBD1 (5 bases). V was pared by 0 bases and J by 0 bases, with 17 bases between. CDR1 is LNHDA, CDR2 SQIVND, per germline (reference sequence). The CDR3 is made up of 18 amino acids. The CDR3 DNA is TGTGCCAGTAGTATAGAAACAGGCCCTCTCAGGTACCAAGAGACCCAGTACTTC. Its translation: CASSIETGPLRYQETQYF.

This clonotype was recorded a few times. This chain uses TRBV12-3 or TRBV12-4 with TRBJ2-7, with TRBD2 matching 8 bases. The CDR3 covers 14 residues. J lost 2 bases, V lost 4 bases, and 4 bases had no gene match. The DNA for the CDR3 is TGTGCCAGCAGTTCCGGGGGACTAGCCTACGAGCAGTACTTC. Translated: CASSSGGLAYEQYF.

As regards this clonotype: The CDR3 end shows no conserved phenylalanine or tryptophan, and so a read error is likely. V usage is TRBV6-6 and J usage is TRBJ1-2; D is unresolved. Germline CDR1 and CDR2: MNHNY and SVGAGI (reference sequence). This CDR3 has 13 amino acids. Trimming took off 0 bases at V and 8 bases at J, with 10 bases between the two ends. The CDR3 DNA follows: TGTGCCAGCAGTTACTCTGAGGGCTGGGGCTACACCTTA. Translated: CASSYSEGWGYTL.

This clonotype was recorded at least ten times. The rearrangement links TRBV12-3 or TRBV12-4 to TRBJ2-5; 10 bases are shared with TRBD1. J gave up 5 bases and V 7 bases, and 4 bases lay outside the gene matches. There are 13 residues in the CDR3. The CDR3 bases are TGTGCCAGCAATGACAGGGGGCTGGAGACCCAGTACTTC. Translating it yields CASNDRGLETQYF.

The rearrangement links TRBV20-1 to TRBJ2-7; 14 nucleotides line up with TRBD2. This CDR3 contains 17 residues. Germline V gene lookup returns CDR1 DFQATT and CDR2 SNEGSKA (reference sequence). J gave up 4 bases and V 6 bases, and 14 bases lay outside the gene matches. The CDR3 spells CSADPGLAGVGLYEQYF. The CDR3 coding sequence is TGCAGTGCCGACCCGGGACTAGCGGGAGTCGGCTTATACGAGCAGTACTTC.

V gene TRBV27 combines with J gene TRBJ1-4, with D tentatively TRBD1 (6 bases). V lost 6 bases, J lost 3 bases, and 11 bases lay in between. Germline V gene data show CDR1 as MNHEY and CDR2 as SMNVEV (reference sequence). The CDR3 has 14 amino acids. CDR3 loop: CASSGGLANEKLFF. The CDR3 region has the DNA TGTGCCAGCAGCGGGGGCCTTGCTAATGAAAAACTGTTTTTT.

This rearrangement joins TRBV15 to TRBJ1-5; unclear D gene. Germline CDR1 reads LNHNV; CDR2 reads YYDKDF (reference sequence). V was trimmed by 8 bases and J by 0 bases, leaving 5 bases between them. The CDR3 spans 12 residues. CDR3 in amino acids: CATGYSNQPQHF. For the CDR3, the DNA is TGTGCCACCGGTTATAGCAATCAGCCCCAGCATTTT. The variable domain in full, with the rest retrieved from reference TRBV15 and TRBJ1-5, is DAMVIQNPRYQVTQFGKPVTLSCSQTLNHNVMYWYQQKSSQAPKLLFHYYDKDFNNEADTPDNFQSRRPNTSFCFLDIRSPGLGDTAMYLCATGYSNQPQHFGDGTRLSIL.

V is TRBV27 and J is TRBJ1-5; D possibly corresponds to TRBD1 (6 bases). The V end was cut by 6 bases, the J end by 9 bases, with 21 bases between. Per germline, CDR1 MNHEY and CDR2 SMNVEV (reference sequence). CDR3 length equals 15 residues. Written as DNA, the CDR3 is TGTGCCAGCAGCCCCCAGGGGCTTGGGGGGGGGCCCCAGCATTTT. It encodes CASSPQGLGGGPQHF.